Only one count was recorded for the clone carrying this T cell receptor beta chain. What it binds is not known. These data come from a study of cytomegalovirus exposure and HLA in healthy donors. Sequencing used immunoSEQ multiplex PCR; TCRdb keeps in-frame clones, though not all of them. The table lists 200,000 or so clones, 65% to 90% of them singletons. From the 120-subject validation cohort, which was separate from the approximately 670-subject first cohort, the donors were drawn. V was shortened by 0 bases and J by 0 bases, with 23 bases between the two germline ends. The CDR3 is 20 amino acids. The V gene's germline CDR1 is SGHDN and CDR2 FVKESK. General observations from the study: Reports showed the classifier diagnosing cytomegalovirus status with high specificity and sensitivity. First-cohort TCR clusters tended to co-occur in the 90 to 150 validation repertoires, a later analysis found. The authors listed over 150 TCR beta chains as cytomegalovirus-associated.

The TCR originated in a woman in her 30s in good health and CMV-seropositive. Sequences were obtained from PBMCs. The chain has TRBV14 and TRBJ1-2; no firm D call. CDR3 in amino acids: CASSQDVPSSTSVANYGYTF. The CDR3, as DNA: TGTGCCAGCAGCCAAGATGTCCCTTCCAGTACGTCCGTCGCTAACTATGGCTACACCTTC.